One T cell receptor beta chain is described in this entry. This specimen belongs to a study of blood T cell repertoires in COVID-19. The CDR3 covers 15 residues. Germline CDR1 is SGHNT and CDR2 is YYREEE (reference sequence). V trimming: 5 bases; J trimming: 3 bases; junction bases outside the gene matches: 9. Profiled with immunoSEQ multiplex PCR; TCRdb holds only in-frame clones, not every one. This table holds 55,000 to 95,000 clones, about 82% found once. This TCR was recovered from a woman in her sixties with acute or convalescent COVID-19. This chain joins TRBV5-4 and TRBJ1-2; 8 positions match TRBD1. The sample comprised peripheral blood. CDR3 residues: CASSHIQQGDYGYTF. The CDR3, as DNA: TGTGCCAGCAGTCACATCCAACAGGGGGACTATGGCTACACCTTC.